This T cell receptor beta chain was sequenced during a study of spatial heterogeneity in lung cancer. As for the study in general: A consistent excess of beta-chain over alpha-chain sequences was detected. In raw reads, more than eight appearances on average were recorded for each unique TCR and UMI combination.

Every TCR cDNA molecule carried a tag that served as a unique molecular identifier. TCRdb independently ran MiXCR on the 5' RACE reads; one entry per CDR3 protein. The sample records 9,500 to 15,000 distinct CDR3 sequences, approximately 6% being singletons. Time point of the sample: sample taken at primary tumor resection. Sequencing covered unsorted whole RNA taken from tumor, nontumor lung or frozen PBMC. Donors were fewer than 90 untreated early-stage non-small cell lung cancer patients. This CDR3 has 15 residues. The V gene end was trimmed by 4 bases and the J gene end by 8 bases; junction bases not matched to a gene: 10. Per germline, CDR1 SEHNR and CDR2 FQNEAQ (reference sequence). This clonotype was seen a few times.

This chain connects TRBV7-9 to TRBJ1-2; 10 bases fit TRBD1. This clonotype was sampled from a male donor with early-stage non-small cell lung cancer. The input for sequencing was normal lung tissue next to the tumor, taken at surgery. CDR3 loop: CASSSAGTGVDGYTF. The CDR3 DNA reads as TGTGCCAGCAGCTCCGCCGGGACAGGGGTCGACGGCTACACCTTC.